This TCR beta chain was documented in a study of cytomegalovirus exposure and HLA in healthy donors. With regard to this clone: Its matching antigen is unknown.

Germline V gene sequence: CDR1 SNHLY, CDR2 FYNNEI. The length of the CDR3 is 14 residues. V was pared by 4 bases and J by 2 bases, with 9 bases between. This PCR relied on a set of 60 Vbeta primers and 13 Jbeta primers. Here immunoSEQ multiplex PCR was the method, and the copy in TCRdb shows in-frame clones only, minus some. The sample records roughly 150,000 clones, about 72% being singletons. Whole-study findings and limits: Roughly uniform depth of sequencing across donors was assumed in presence/absence analyses. Per a later analysis, 15,000 to 20,000 TCR beta sequences showed association with HLA alleles at 0.05 false discovery rate. The classifier was said to identify cytomegalovirus status with high specificity and sensitivity.

Source material: PBMCs. The chain recombines TRBV2 with TRBJ2-1; unclear D gene. The source is a male donor in good health and CMV-seronegative. CDR3 residues: CASSVMLAYNEQFF. The CDR3 DNA reads as TGTGCCAGCAGTGTCATGCTAGCCTACAATGAGCAGTTCTTC.